The source of this TCR beta chain is a study of cytomegalovirus exposure and HLA in healthy donors. Study-wide results and caveats: Researchers catalogued some 160 TCR beta chains as cytomegalovirus-associated. Some V segments could not be told apart, so they were left out, TRBV6-2 and TRBV6-3 among them. Later analysis showed most CMV-associated TCR beta chains appearing HLA-restricted. Reports showed the classifier diagnosing cytomegalovirus status with high specificity and sensitivity.

Germline CDR1 reads MNHNY; CDR2 reads SVGAGI (reference sequence). V dropped 0 bases and J dropped 4 bases, with 5 bases sitting between them. The CDR3 loop spans 13 amino acids. Amplification used 60 Vbeta primers and 13 Jbeta primers. The data were produced by immunoSEQ multiplex PCR, yet TCRdb's version contains in-frame clones alone and is incomplete. The profile shows approximately 100,000 clones, roughly 60% of them singletons. This clone was detected only a few times. Its antigen remains unknown. The rearrangement links TRBV6-6 to TRBJ2-3, with D unresolved. Sequences were obtained from PBMCs. The sequence derives from a human donor in good health. CDR3 in DNA: TGTGCCAGCAGTTACTCGTCGGCAGATACGCAGTATTTT. Its translation is CASSYSSADTQYF.